The 24 T cell receptor beta chains below all came from one sample that was sequenced in a study of vaccination and CD4 T cells after COVID-19. These receptors' targets are unknown. Treatment meaning: approximately 11-day PBMC culture with coronavirus spike peptide pools or control peptides (ViraFEST assay). Researchers used the Oncomine TCR Beta short-read assay to sequence DNA from cultured CD4+ T cells. MiXCR was run by TCRdb on the PCR reads, yielding one entry per CDR3 protein. Among 11,000 to 15,000 distinct CDR3 sequences listed, about 33% were seen once. The source material was CD4+ T cells from blood, cultured in vitro, sampled after SARS-CoV-2 vaccination. The receptor source for this set is a human donor who had recovered from COVID-19.

This clonotype was observed a few times. The rearrangement uses TRBV19 and TRBJ2-1; 10 bases line up with TRBD2. This CDR3 has 16 residues. V shed 9 bases and J 0 bases; nucleotides not matched to a gene: 8. The germline gives CDR1 LNHDA, CDR2 SQIVND (reference sequence). CDR3 protein: CASGLAALSSYNEQFF. The CDR3 region has the DNA TGTGCCAGCGGACTAGCGGCCTTGAGCTCCTACAATGAGCAGTTCTTC.

The rearrangement uses TRBV18 and TRBJ1-5; D is unclear. Trimming left V 6 bases short and J 5 bases short, with 11 bases between. The germline V gene encodes CDR1 KGHSH and CDR2 LQKENI. The CDR3 runs 13 residues. CDR3 nucleotide sequence: TGTGCCAGCTCGTTCGGAGATTATCAGCCCCAGCATTTT. Translation gives CASSFGDYQPQHF.

The chain uses TRBV15 and TRBJ2-1, with 8 bases lining up with TRBD2. V lost 5 bases and J lost 5; bases outside the gene matches: 8. Germline loops: CDR1 LNHNV, CDR2 YYDKDF (reference sequence). CDR3 length: 15 amino acids. The CDR3 sequence is CATSRGGGRNNEQFF. The CDR3 region has the DNA TGTGCCACCAGCCGGGGCGGCGGGAGGAACAATGAGCAGTTCTTC.

This clonotype is medium-sized (0.01 to 0.1%) in the sample. The chain combines TRBV20-1 with TRBJ1-6, with D possibly matching TRBD1 (5 bases). Trimming took off 0 bases at V and 0 bases at J, with 15 bases between the two ends. This CDR3 is 18 amino acids long. Per germline, CDR1 DFQATT and CDR2 SNEGSKA (reference sequence). In nucleotides, the CDR3 is TGCAGTGCTAGAGATCCTAACGGGGGTAGCTCCTATAATTCACCCCTCCACTTT. The encoded protein is CSARDPNGGSSYNSPLHF.

This clonotype was seen more than once but under ten times. J is TRBJ2-5 and V is TRBV28; possible D gene TRBD1, 7 bases. The CDR3 length is 15 residues. V was shortened by 7 bases and J by 4 bases, with 19 bases between the two germline ends. Germline V gene sequence: CDR1 MDHEN, CDR2 SYDVKM. The CDR3, as DNA: TGTGCCAGCACCCCGGGCGAGGAGGGGGCAGAGACCCAGTACTTC. Amino acid sequence: CASTPGEEGAETQYF.

This clonotype was seen a few times. The J gene is TRBJ2-4, the V gene TRBV6-1, with D possibly being TRBD1 (5 bases). Trimming removed 3 bases from V and 6 bases from J, with 18 bases in between. Germline values: CDR1 MNHNS, CDR2 SASEGT. The CDR3 has 16 amino acids. In DNA form, the CDR3 reads TGTGCCAGCAGTGATCGCCGAGGCAGGACAACAAACATTCAGTACTTC. Translation: CASSDRRGRTTNIQYF.

This chain connects TRBV11-2 to TRBJ1-5, with unresolved D. This CDR3 region has 15 residues. Germline V CDR1 and CDR2: SGHAT, FQNNGV. V was pared by 0 bases and J by 0 bases, with 6 bases between. As DNA, the CDR3 is TGTGCCAGCAGCTTAGAGGGCGGTAGCAATCAGCCCCAGCATTTT. Protein sequence: CASSLEGGSNQPQHF.

This clonotype was observed a handful of times. This rearrangement joins TRBV24-1 to TRBJ2-1; possible D gene TRBD1, 5 bases. The germline V gene has CDR1 KGHDR and CDR2 SFDVKD. The CDR3 has 12 amino acids. With 4 bases removed from V and 7 bases from J, the gap between germline ends came to 7 bases. The CDR3 DNA reads as TGTGCCACCAGTGACAGGGTGAATGAGCAGTTCTTC. Its protein product is CATSDRVNEQFF.

This clonotype was seen a few times. This chain links TRBV20-1 with TRBJ1-6; TRBD1 agrees at 7 bases. CDR1 and CDR2 (germline): DFQATT, SNEGSKA (reference sequence). The CDR3 length is 16 residues. V gave up 4 bases and J gave up 9 bases; unmatched junction bases: 15. Written as DNA, the CDR3 is TGCAGTGCTACCTGGGGGACAGCCACCTTGAGTTCACCCCTCCACTTT. Amino acid sequence: CSATWGTATLSSPLHF.

J is TRBJ1-4 and V is TRBV6-1; D gene unclear. The germline CDR1 and CDR2 sequences are MNHNS and SASEGT. V dropped 7 bases and J dropped 5 bases, with 17 bases sitting between them. The CDR3 is made up of 15 amino acids. CDR3 in amino acids: CASTLSGRPNEKLFF. For the CDR3, the DNA is TGTGCCAGCACCCTCTCGGGCAGGCCGAATGAAAAACTGTTTTTT.

The CDR3 loop is CASSLAGLTDTQYF. The CDR3 coding sequence is TGTGCCAGCAGCTTAGCGGGACTCACAGATACGCAGTATTTT. The chain joins TRBV7-2 to TRBJ2-3; weak D call: TRBD2 (6 bases). Germline V gives CDR1 SGHTA, CDR2 FQGNSA. The CDR3 sequence is 14 residues long. Trimming shortened V by 0 bases and J by 2 bases, and 6 bases separated the two germline ends. The complete variable domain, with remaining parts taken from reference TRBV7-2 and TRBJ2-3, reads GAGVSQSPSNKVTEKGKDVELRCDPISGHTALYWYRQSLGQGLEFLIYFQGNSAPDKSGLPSDRFSAERTGGSVSTLTIQRTQQEDSAVYLCASSLAGLTDTQYFGPGTRLTVL.

This clonotype is deemed large. The V and J genes are TRBV6-1 and TRBJ1-5, with D unresolved. V dropped 5 bases and J dropped 5 bases, with 10 bases sitting between them. This CDR3 is 13 amino acids long. Germline CDR1 is MNHNS and CDR2 is SASEGT. The CDR3 is CASSPYLHQPQHF. The CDR3 DNA is TGTGCCAGCAGTCCCTATCTACATCAGCCCCAGCATTTT.

This chain joins TRBV6-2 or TRBV6-3 and TRBJ1-1; no clear D gene. Trimming cost V 7 bases and J 0 bases, with 9 bases left between them. The CDR3 has 13 amino acids. Germline V gene data show CDR1 as MNHEY and CDR2 as SVGEGT. The CDR3 spells CASNLNLNTEAFF. CDR3 bases: TGTGCCAGCAACCTCAACCTGAACACTGAAGCTTTCTTT.

The chain is built from TRBV20-1 and TRBJ1-5; 8 bases fit TRBD1. V gave up 1 base and J gave up 7 bases; unmatched junction bases: 9. The CDR3 covers 15 residues. Germline-derived CDR1 and CDR2 are DFQATT and SNEGSKA (reference sequence). CDR3: CSARVGGQGAQPQHF. The DNA of the CDR3 is TGCAGTGCTAGAGTTGGTGGACAGGGTGCCCAGCCCCAGCATTTT.

The gene calls are TRBV27 and TRBJ2-2; D gene unclear. The V gene lost 4 bases and the J gene lost 0 bases, with 6 bases spanning the gap. Germline V lookup: CDR1 MNHEY, CDR2 SMNVEV (reference sequence). This CDR3 has 14 residues. The CDR3 region has the DNA TGTGCCAGCAGTTACCTCGCGAACACCGGGGAGCTGTTTTTT. This gives the protein CASSYLANTGELFF.

This clonotype was counted only a few times. This chain connects TRBV30 to TRBJ2-3; D gene uncertain. Germline assignment: CDR1 GTSNPN and CDR2 SVGIG (reference sequence). Trimming cost V 1 base and J 5 bases, with 10 bases left between them. This CDR3 comprises 13 residues. CDR3 in DNA: TGTGCCTGGAGTGGCGGACGGAGAGATACGCAGTATTTT. Its translation is CAWSGGRRDTQYF.

This clonotype counts as medium-sized. The gene calls are TRBV6-1 and TRBJ1-1, with a tentative D call TRBD1 (6 bases). Germline-derived CDR1 and CDR2 are MNHNS and SASEGT. Trimming left V 7 bases short and J 10 bases short, with 19 bases between. The CDR3 sequence is 13 residues long. CDR3 protein: CASTYQGAGVAFF. CDR3 bases: TGTGCCAGCACCTATCAAGGGGCAGGGGTAGCTTTCTTT.

There are a few counts of this clonotype. The chain uses TRBV15 and TRBJ1-5, with 9 bases identical to TRBD1. Trimming cost V 3 bases and J 6 bases; bases outside gene matches: 6. The CDR3 is 15 residues long. Germline V gene sequence: CDR1 LNHNV, CDR2 YYDKDF (reference sequence). Here the CDR3 reads CATSRPTGGGQPQHF. Here the CDR3 DNA reads TGTGCCACCAGCAGGCCTACAGGGGGCGGTCAGCCCCAGCATTTT. Combining the CDR3 with reference TRBV15 and TRBJ1-5 gives the whole variable domain DAMVIQNPRYQVTQFGKPVTLSCSQTLNHNVMYWYQQKSSQAPKLLFHYYDKDFNNEADTPDNFQSRRPNTSFCFLDIRSPGLGDTAMYLCATSRPTGGGQPQHFGDGTRLSIL.

This clonotype was picked up a small number of times. J is TRBJ1-5 and V is TRBV19; D is uncertain. V lost 9 bases and J 6 bases, leaving 18 bases between the germline ends. The germline CDR1 and CDR2 sequences are LNHDA and SQIVND (reference sequence). This CDR3 contains 14 residues. CDR3 bases: TGTGCCAGACCCCGGCAGGAAGAAGGTCAGCCCCAGCATTTT. It encodes CARPRQEEGQPQHF.

The CDR3 DNA is TGTGCCAGTAGTGCCACACCGGGACAGGAGGCGATCTACGAGCAGTACTTC. Translated: CASSATPGQEAIYEQYF. V gene TRBV19 combines with J gene TRBJ2-7; 8 bases line up with TRBD1. The trim removed 5 bases at V and 3 bases at J, leaving 15 bases unmatched. Germline loops: CDR1 LNHDA, CDR2 SQIVND (reference sequence). This CDR3 spans 17 amino acids.

This clonotype is large by share. CDR3 in DNA: TGTGCCAGCAGACCCTGGATGACGAACTACAATGAGCAGTTCTTC. Translating gives CASRPWMTNYNEQFF. The chain carries TRBV6-1 and TRBJ2-1; D gene unclear. The V gene's germline CDR1 is MNHNS and CDR2 SASEGT. The CDR3 covers 15 residues. Trimming removed 6 bases from V and 3 bases from J, with 15 bases in between.

The chain is built from TRBV20-1 and TRBJ2-1; 9 bases agree with TRBD2. The CDR3 contains 16 residues. V was clipped by 0 bases and J by 0 bases; unmatched bases: 3. The germline gives CDR1 DFQATT, CDR2 SNEGSKA (reference sequence). For the CDR3, the DNA is TGCAGTGCTAGAGATCGTAGCGGGGGCTCCTACAATGAGCAGTTCTTC. It specifies CSARDRSGGSYNEQFF.

The V gene is TRBV4-2, the J gene TRBJ2-1; 7 bases fit TRBD2. J was trimmed by 3 bases and V by 0 bases; bases with no gene match: 5. Germline V gene lookup returns CDR1 LGHNA and CDR2 YNFKEQ. The CDR3 has 16 amino acids. CDR3 coding DNA: TGTGCCAGCAGCCAAGAAGGGGCGGGAGTCTACAATGAGCAGTTCTTC. It translates to CASSQEGAGVYNEQFF.

By proportion, this clonotype is medium-sized. CDR3 in DNA: TGTGCCAGCAGCCTCAGGGCTAGCGGGATAGGAACCCAGTACTTC. Amino acid sequence: CASSLRASGIGTQYF. The rearrangement uses TRBV7-2 and TRBJ2-5, with 9 bases lining up with TRBD2. Germline CDR1 and CDR2: SGHTA and FQGNSA. V was pared by 5 bases and J by 8 bases, with 12 bases of the junction left unmatched. This CDR3 spans 15 amino acids.